Below are 22 T cell receptor beta chains sequenced from a single sample in a study of spatial heterogeneity in lung cancer. The time point was: sample taken at primary tumor resection. The input material, whole RNA from tumor, nontumor lung or frozen PBMC, was sequenced unsorted. TCRdb ran MiXCR on the 5' RACE reads and lists one entry per CDR3 protein. The data show 11,000 or so distinct CDR3 sequences, with roughly 4.3% seen just once and approximately 8% held by the top ten. Sample: normal lung tissue next to the tumor, taken at surgery. The origin of the receptors is a male donor with early-stage non-small cell lung cancer.

This clonotype was found many times. V usage is TRBV6-5 and J usage is TRBJ2-7; the D gene is possibly TRBD1 (6 bases). Germline CDR1 is MNHEY and CDR2 is SVGAGI. CDR3 length: 14 amino acids. The V and J ends lost 6 bases and 0 bases respectively, with 12 bases between them. In DNA, the CDR3 is TGTGCCAGCAGGAGGGACACCGACTCCTACGAGCAGTACTTC. Translating it yields CASRRDTDSYEQYF.

Relative to its sample, this clonotype is medium-sized. The chain uses TRBV27 and TRBJ1-5, with D possibly being TRBD1 (6 bases). Trimming took 5 bases from V and 4 from J, leaving 12 bases between them. Germline lookup yields CDR1 MNHEY and CDR2 SMNVEV (reference sequence). The CDR3 consists of 14 residues. CDR3 sequence reads: CASSRGQTNQPQHF. The CDR3 DNA is TGTGCCAGCAGTCGAGGACAGACGAATCAGCCCCAGCATTTT.

This clonotype has at least ten counts. The chain has TRBV6-2 or TRBV6-3 and TRBJ1-1; the D gene is possibly TRBD1 (5 bases). Germline CDR1 and CDR2: MNHEY and SVGEGT. The V and J ends lost 2 bases and 4 bases respectively, with 11 bases between them. The CDR3 has 14 residues. This CDR3 is CASSYPLGTTEAFF. The CDR3 region has the DNA TGTGCCAGCAGTTACCCTCTTGGGACCACTGAAGCTTTCTTT.

This clonotype showed up many times. The rearrangement uses TRBV18 and TRBJ2-5; perhaps D is TRBD1 or TRBD2 (5 bases each). Trimming left V 6 bases short and J 2 bases short, with 19 bases between. Germline CDR1 and CDR2: KGHSH and LQKENI. The CDR3 spans 16 residues. CDR3: CASSLSKGLAQETQYF. The CDR3 DNA is TGTGCCAGCTCGCTTTCCAAGGGGCTAGCTCAAGAGACCCAGTACTTC.

This clonotype was observed at least ten times. The rearrangement uses TRBV6-2 or TRBV6-3 and TRBJ2-1, with no clear D. The germline V gene encodes CDR1 MNHEY and CDR2 SVGEGT. CDR3 length: 12 residues. Trimming took 1 base from V and 9 from J, leaving 7 bases between them. The CDR3: CASSYFALEQFF. Written as DNA, the CDR3 is TGTGCCAGCAGTTACTTCGCACTTGAGCAGTTCTTC.

This clonotype was seen repeatedly, ten times or more. CDR3 loop: CASSQEPPWEGEQYF. CDR3 sequence (DNA): TGTGCCAGCAGCCAAGAACCCCCTTGGGAGGGCGAGCAGTACTTC. This chain uses TRBV4-2 with TRBJ2-7, with 7 nucleotides matching TRBD2. Germline trimming cut 0 bases from V and 6 bases from J; bases unmatched to any gene: 8. This CDR3 contains 15 residues. Germline V gives CDR1 LGHNA, CDR2 YNFKEQ.

This clonotype came up many times. The V call is TRBV20-1, the J call TRBJ2-5, with D unresolved. Germline V gene sequence: CDR1 DFQATT, CDR2 SNEGSKA (reference sequence). The CDR3 has 14 amino acids. Between the trimmed V and J ends, which lost 3 bases and 0 bases, there was a span of 11 bases. CDR3 residues: CSASLEAYQETQYF. Written as DNA, the CDR3 is TGCAGTGCTAGTCTTGAGGCATACCAAGAGACCCAGTACTTC.

This clonotype counts as medium-sized (0.01 to 0.1%). The chain recombines TRBV30 with TRBJ2-5; perhaps TRBD1 as D (5 bases). CDR3 length: 13 amino acids. Looked up from germline, CDR1 is GTSNPN and CDR2 is SVGIG (reference sequence). The V end lost 5 bases, the J end lost 0 bases, and 10 bases lay between the germline ends. CDR3 in DNA: TGTGCCTGGGATAGACAGTACCAAGAGACCCAGTACTTC. It is translated as CAWDRQYQETQYF.

This clonotype was seen a handful of times. The V and J genes are TRBV7-2 and TRBJ2-5; no clear D gene. Germline V gives CDR1 SGHTA, CDR2 FQGNSA. The V end lost 0 bases, the J end lost 6 bases, and 8 bases lay between the germline ends. This CDR3 spans 13 amino acids. The chain's CDR3 is CASSLATRKTQYF. CDR3 DNA sequence: TGTGCCAGCAGCTTAGCCACCAGGAAGACCCAGTACTTC.

In its sample, this clonotype was seen many times. V gene TRBV12-3 or TRBV12-4 combines with J gene TRBJ2-1, with 8 bases lining up with TRBD2. J lost 7 bases, V lost 9 bases, and 14 bases had no gene match. The CDR3 contains 15 residues. This CDR3 is CASCLNAGGRNEQFF. The CDR3, as DNA: TGTGCCAGTTGCTTAAACGCGGGAGGAAGGAATGAGCAGTTCTTC.

This clonotype was counted at least ten times. The genes are TRBV5-1 and TRBJ2-1, with unresolved D. CDR1 is SGHRS, CDR2 YFSETQ, per germline. Trimming took off 0 bases at V and 8 bases at J, with 12 bases between the two ends. The CDR3 sequence is 14 residues long. Here the CDR3 DNA reads TGCGCCAGCAGCTTGGTGGTTAGCACCGATGAGCAGTTCTTC. This encodes CASSLVVSTDEQFF.

This clonotype was seen many times. The chain carries TRBV7-9 and TRBJ2-3; D gene unclear. This CDR3 spans 11 amino acids. From germline, CDR1 is SEHNR and CDR2 FQNEAQ (reference sequence). V was shortened by 5 bases and J by 2 bases, with 2 bases between the two germline ends. The CDR3 sequence is CASSLTDTQYF. The CDR3 nucleotides read TGTGCCAGCAGCCTCACAGATACGCAGTATTTT.

Many counts were recorded for this clonotype. The chain uses TRBV27 and TRBJ1-2; 8 bases match TRBD1. The germline CDR1 and CDR2 sequences are MNHEY and SMNVEV (reference sequence). The CDR3 totals 15 residues. V trimming: 8 bases; J trimming: 6 bases; junction bases outside the gene matches: 14. CDR3 loop: CASASQWTGLNGYTF. CDR3 DNA: TGTGCCAGCGCTTCTCAGTGGACAGGGTTAAATGGCTACACCTTC.

This clonotype was observed at least ten times. CDR3: CASSWDRHRQGEQFF. The CDR3 coding sequence is TGTGCCAGCTCGTGGGACCGACACCGGCAGGGCGAGCAGTTCTTC. The chain couples TRBV18 to TRBJ2-1; perhaps D is TRBD1 or TRBD2 (5 bases each). Germline V gene sequence: CDR1 KGHSH, CDR2 LQKENI. The germline V and J ends were trimmed by 6 bases and 10 bases, with 22 bases remaining between them. The CDR3 runs to 15 residues.

This clonotype occurred many times. The V call is TRBV20-1, the J call TRBJ2-3, with no clear D. Trimming left V 3 bases short and J 0 bases short, with 13 bases between. The CDR3 covers 15 residues. Germline assignment: CDR1 DFQATT and CDR2 SNEGSKA (reference sequence). CDR3 region: CSASPTTSSTDTQYF. The CDR3 DNA reads as TGCAGTGCTAGCCCAACTACCTCTAGCACAGATACGCAGTATTTT.

This clonotype occurred a few times. The gene calls are TRBV27 and TRBJ2-7; unclear D gene. This CDR3 contains 13 residues. CDR1 and CDR2 (germline): MNHEY, SMNVEV (reference sequence). Trimming removed 6 bases at V and 5 bases at J, with 14 bases between. For the CDR3, the DNA is TGTGCCAGCAGCTGGACGATCGGTAACGAGCAGTACTTC. The encoded protein is CASSWTIGNEQYF.

This clonotype was seen at least ten times. This rearrangement joins TRBV12-5 to TRBJ1-1, with D possibly being TRBD1 (6 bases). Trimming cost V 3 bases and J 8 bases, with 10 bases left between them. The CDR3 extends over 12 amino acids. CDR1 is LGHNT and CDR2 is FRNRAP in the germline V gene. The CDR3 sequence: CASGLGQLEAFF. The CDR3 nucleotides are TGTGCTAGTGGTTTAGGACAGCTCGAAGCTTTCTTT.

This clonotype has ten or more counts. The V gene is TRBV28, the J gene TRBJ2-4; D ambiguous. CDR1 is MDHEN, CDR2 SYDVKM, per germline. The CDR3 is 14 residues long. V was shortened by 7 bases and J by 6 bases, with 16 bases between the two germline ends. CDR3 sequence reads: CASTPFPAVNIQYF. The CDR3 nucleotides read TGTGCCAGCACCCCATTTCCGGCAGTAAACATTCAGTACTTC.

This clonotype was observed at least ten times. This chain uses TRBV5-6 with TRBJ2-7, with 7 bases that match TRBD2. Germline CDR1 SGHDT, CDR2 YYEEEE. This CDR3 region has 15 residues. J was trimmed by 0 bases and V by 5 bases; bases with no gene match: 8. This CDR3 reads CASRNSGTYSYEQYF. Here the CDR3 DNA reads TGTGCCAGCAGAAACAGCGGGACCTACTCCTACGAGCAGTACTTC. The full variable domain, its missing parts supplied by reference TRBV5-6 and TRBJ2-7, is DAGVTQSPTHLIKTRGQQVTLRCSPKSGHDTVSWYQQALGQGPQFIFQYYEEEERQRGNFPDRFSGHQFPNYSSELNVNALLLGDSALYLCASRNSGTYSYEQYFGPGTRLTVT.

This clonotype was counted many times. The J gene is TRBJ2-3, the V gene TRBV28, with no clear D. This CDR3 has 12 amino acids. CDR1 is MDHEN and CDR2 is SYDVKM in the germline V gene. V was cut by 3 bases and J by 5 bases, with 6 bases left in between. CDR3 coding DNA: TGTGCCAGCAGTTTCAGTCAAGATACGCAGTATTTT. Translated: CASSFSQDTQYF.

This clonotype has a count of ten or more. This chain links TRBV6-5 with TRBJ2-7; TRBD1 matches at 7 bases. CDR3 size: 15 residues. The V segment lost 6 bases and the J segment 0 bases; nucleotides outside the gene matches: 8. The germline V gene has CDR1 MNHEY and CDR2 SVGAGI. The CDR3 reads CASSSTGTGSYEQYF. CDR3 sequence (DNA): TGTGCCAGCAGCTCGACAGGGACGGGCTCCTACGAGCAGTACTTC.

A few counts support this clonotype. This chain connects TRBV12-3 or TRBV12-4 to TRBJ1-2; 10 nucleotides match TRBD1. The CDR3 has 16 amino acids. Germline trimming cut 5 bases from V and 4 bases from J; bases unmatched to any gene: 10. The CDR3 spells CASSPFDRGRTYGYTF. CDR3 DNA sequence: TGTGCCAGCAGTCCCTTTGACAGGGGGCGAACCTATGGCTACACCTTC.